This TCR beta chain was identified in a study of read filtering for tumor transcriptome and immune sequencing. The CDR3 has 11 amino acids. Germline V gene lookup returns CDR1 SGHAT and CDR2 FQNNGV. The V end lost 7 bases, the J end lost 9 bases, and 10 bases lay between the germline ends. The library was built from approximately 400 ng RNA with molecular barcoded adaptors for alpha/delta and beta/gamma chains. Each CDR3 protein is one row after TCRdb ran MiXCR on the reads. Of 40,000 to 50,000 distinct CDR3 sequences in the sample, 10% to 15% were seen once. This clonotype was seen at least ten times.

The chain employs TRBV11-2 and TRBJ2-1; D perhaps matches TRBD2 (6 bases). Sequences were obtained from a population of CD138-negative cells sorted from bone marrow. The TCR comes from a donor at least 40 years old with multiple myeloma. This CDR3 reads CASTGGVEQFF. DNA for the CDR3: TGTGCCAGCACCGGGGGAGTTGAGCAGTTCTTC.